These T cell receptor beta chains were read from a single sample in a study of shared clonotypes between healthy human individuals. The data were produced by immunoSEQ multiplex PCR, yet TCRdb's version contains in-frame clones alone and is incomplete. The sample includes 1,400,000 or so clones, approximately 98.5% of them seen just once. Sequenced material: naive CD4+ T cells sorted from blood. The receptors originated from a man aged 25-40 years in good health. CDR3s include the opening cysteine and the closing phenylalanine or tryptophan.

v_call cdr3_aa
TRBV27 CASSLVRANYGYTF
TRBV28 CASIGLAEETQYF
TRBV29-1 CSVVPAGTDTQYF
TRBV29-1 CSVAGTGGSSVDEQYF
TRBV5-1 CASSLVSNEQYF
TRBV5-1 CASSLVSQGTSGNTIYF
TRBV10-3 CATEGAESSYNEQFF
TRBV6-6 CASSYLRGSETQYF
TRBV25-1 CASSDTRTGQNQPQHF
TRBV2 CASSGGAGSYNEQFF
TRBV11-2 CASSFALDIWADTQYF
TRBV5-4 CASSSTGSQETQYF
TRBV5-1 CASSFNRGLEAFF
TRBV5-1 CASFTGLPNTGELFF
TRBV5-4 CASSIRLAGGPDIQYF
TRBV10-3 CAISDRGIGGEQYF
TRBV23-1 CASSLRTIYNEQFF
TRBV18 CASSPRQPNTGELFF
TRBV7-3 CASSFGVPFSYNEQFF
TRBV5-6 CASSQSQGQGALSPKAFF
TRBV2 CASSEALAGAEQFF
TRBV7-2 CASSPPGQVPGASYEQYF
TRBV5-5 CASKTVTNTEAFF
TRBV27 CASSSRGARQGNYEQFF
TRBV4-1 CASSQAAGHYQETQYF
TRBV9 CASSVAQGGETQYF
TRBV5-1 CASSFTRGSTDTQYF
TRBV28 CASRREFEQYF
TRBV5-1 CASSNPSGTYEQYF
TRBV7-9 CASSLVAGTAAYEQYF
TRBV25-1 CASSDHHGGKGIYGYTF
TRBV18 CASSPPILLGEVDQPQHF
TRBV5-4 CASSLPGGNNEQFF